The present TCR beta chain was sequenced within a study of blood T cell repertoires in COVID-19. Study details: Whether acute or convalescent, the COVID-19 samples came from the United States, Italy and Spain.

The germline gives CDR1 MNHEY, CDR2 SMNVEV (reference sequence). The CDR3 is made up of 15 amino acids. Profiling relied on immunoSEQ multiplex PCR, and the TCRdb table lists in-frame clones only, not all of them. The repertoire holds 300,000 to 350,000 clones, with roughly 90% as singletons. About this clone itself: Sequence at one end of the junction differs from germline and may be a read error.

Recruitment covered 25 or so US areas and drew participants whose ages spanned roughly 18 to 100 years. Participant-reported clinical history was the basis for cohort assignment. The clonotype comes from a woman under 40 who had been exposed to COVID-19. The source material was PBMCs or T cells enriched from blood (not recorded which). The chain uses TRBV27 and TRBJ2-5; D is perhaps TRBD2 (5 bases). This chain's CDR3 is CASSLDHGVQQTQYF. The CDR3 nucleotides are TGTGCCAGCAGTTTAGATCACGGGGTCCAACAGACCCAGTACTTC.